This T cell receptor (beta chain) was recovered during a study of CD8 T cells in ankylosing spondylitis. The CDR3 consists of 14 residues. Per germline, CDR1 SGHRS and CDR2 YFSETQ. J lost 7 bases, V lost 4 bases, and 8 bases had no gene match. Study-wide findings and caveats: For ankylosing spondylitis blood, a TCR beta motif of under 10 highly homologous variants appeared characteristic.

For this clonotype: Its antigen is unknown.

Molecular-barcoded quantitative 5'-RACE produced these TCR beta libraries. Each CDR3 protein is one row after TCRdb ran MiXCR on the 5' RACE reads. The sample has about 150,000 distinct CDR3 sequences, under 55% seen once. Sequenced sample: synovial fluid, either unsorted or a sorted T cell fraction (not recorded which). The V gene is TRBV5-1, the J gene TRBJ2-1, with TRBD1 matching 7 bases. This receptor was identified in a male donor with ankylosing spondylitis. In DNA, the CDR3 is TGCGCCAGCAGCCCCCGGGACAGTGGTAATGAGCAGTTCTTC. The encoded protein is CASSPRDSGNEQFF.